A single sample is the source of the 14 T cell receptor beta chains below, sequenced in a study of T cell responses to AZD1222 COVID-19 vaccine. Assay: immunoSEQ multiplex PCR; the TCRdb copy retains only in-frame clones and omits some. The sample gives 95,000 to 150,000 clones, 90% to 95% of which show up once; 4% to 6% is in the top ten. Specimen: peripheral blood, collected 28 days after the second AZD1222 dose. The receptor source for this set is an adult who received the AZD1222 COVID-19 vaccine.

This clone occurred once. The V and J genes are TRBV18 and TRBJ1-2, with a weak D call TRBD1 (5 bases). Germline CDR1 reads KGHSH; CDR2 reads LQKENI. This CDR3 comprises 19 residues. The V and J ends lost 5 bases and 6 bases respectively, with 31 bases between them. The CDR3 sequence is CASSATPGPGRGAADGYTF. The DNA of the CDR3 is TGTGCCAGCTCAGCGACCCCCGGACCCGGGAGGGGAGCCGCTGATGGCTACACCTTC. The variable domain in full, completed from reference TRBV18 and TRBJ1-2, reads NAGVMQNPRHLVRRRGQEARLRCSPMKGHSHVYWYRQLPEEGLKFMVYLQKENIIDESGMPKERFSAEFPKEGPSILRIQQVVRGDSAAYFCASSATPGPGRGAADGYTFGSGTRLTVV.

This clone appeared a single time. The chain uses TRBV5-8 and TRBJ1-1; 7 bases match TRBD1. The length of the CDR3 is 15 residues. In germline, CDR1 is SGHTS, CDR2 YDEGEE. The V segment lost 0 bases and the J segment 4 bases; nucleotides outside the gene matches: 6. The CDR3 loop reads CASSLVQGVSTEAFF. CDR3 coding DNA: TGTGCCAGCAGCTTGGTGCAGGGGGTGAGCACTGAAGCTTTCTTT.

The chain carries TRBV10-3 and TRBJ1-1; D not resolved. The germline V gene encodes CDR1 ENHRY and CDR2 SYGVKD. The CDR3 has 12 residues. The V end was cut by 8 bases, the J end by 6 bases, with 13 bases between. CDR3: CAIQREGAEAFF. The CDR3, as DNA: TGTGCCATCCAGAGGGAGGGAGCTGAAGCTTTCTTT.

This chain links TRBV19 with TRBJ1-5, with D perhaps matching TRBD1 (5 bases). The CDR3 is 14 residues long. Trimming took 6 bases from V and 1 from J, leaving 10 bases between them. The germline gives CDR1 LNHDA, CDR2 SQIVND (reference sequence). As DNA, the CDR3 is TGTGCCAGTAGCCCGGGACCCAGCAATCAGCCCCAGCATTTT. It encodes CASSPGPSNQPQHF.

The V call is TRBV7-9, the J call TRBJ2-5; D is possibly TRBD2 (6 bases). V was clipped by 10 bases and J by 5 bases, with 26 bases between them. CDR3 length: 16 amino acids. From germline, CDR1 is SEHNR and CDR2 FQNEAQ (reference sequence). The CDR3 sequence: CATQEGSRLRLETQYF. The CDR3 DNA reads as TGTGCCACCCAGGAGGGATCACGTTTACGATTGGAGACCCAGTACTTC. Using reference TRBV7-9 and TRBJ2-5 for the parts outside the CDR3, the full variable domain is DTGVSQNPRHKITKRGQNVTFRCDPISEHNRLYWYRQTLGQGPEFLTYFQNEAQLEKSRLLSDRFSAERPKGSFSTLEIQRTEQGDSAMYLCATQEGSRLRLETQYFGPGTRLLVL.

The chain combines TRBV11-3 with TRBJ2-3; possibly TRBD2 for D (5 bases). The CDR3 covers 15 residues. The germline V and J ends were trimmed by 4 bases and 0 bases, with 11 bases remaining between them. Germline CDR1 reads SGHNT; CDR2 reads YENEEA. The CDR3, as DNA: TGTGCCAGCAGCTCAGGACTGGGAAGCACAGATACGCAGTATTTT. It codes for CASSSGLGSTDTQYF. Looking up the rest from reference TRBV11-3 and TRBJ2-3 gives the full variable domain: EAGVVQSPRYKIIEKKQPVAFWCNPISGHNTLYWYLQNLGQGPELLIRYENEEAVDDSQLPKDRFSAERLKGVDSTLKIQPAELGDSAVYLCASSSGLGSTDTQYFGPGTRLTVL.

The CDR3 is CASSLAQGDTQYF. The CDR3 DNA is TGTGCCAGCAGTTTAGCGCAAGGAGATACGCAGTATTTT. The chain combines TRBV12-3 or TRBV12-4 with TRBJ2-3; D is ambiguous. CDR3 size: 13 residues. V lost 0 bases, J lost 5 bases, and 6 bases lay in between.

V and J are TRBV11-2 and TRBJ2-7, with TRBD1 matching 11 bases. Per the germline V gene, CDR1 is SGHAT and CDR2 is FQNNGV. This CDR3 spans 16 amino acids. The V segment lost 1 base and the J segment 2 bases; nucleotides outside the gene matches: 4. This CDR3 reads CASSLVGTGGPYEQYF. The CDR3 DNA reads TGTGCCAGCAGCTTAGTCGGGACAGGGGGGCCCTACGAGCAGTACTTC. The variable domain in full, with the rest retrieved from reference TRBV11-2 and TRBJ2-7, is EAGVAQSPRYKIIEKRQSVAFWCNPISGHATLYWYQQILGQGPKLLIQFQNNGVVDDSQLPKDRFSAERLKGVDSTLKIQPAKLEDSAVYLCASSLVGTGGPYEQYFGPGTRLTVT.

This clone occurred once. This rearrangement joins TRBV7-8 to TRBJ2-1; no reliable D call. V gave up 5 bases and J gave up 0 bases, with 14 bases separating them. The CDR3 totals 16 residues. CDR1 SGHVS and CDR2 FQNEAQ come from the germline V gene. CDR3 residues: CASSNSRGNSYNEQFF. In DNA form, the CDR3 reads TGTGCCAGCAGCAACTCACGCGGAAACTCCTACAATGAGCAGTTCTTC.

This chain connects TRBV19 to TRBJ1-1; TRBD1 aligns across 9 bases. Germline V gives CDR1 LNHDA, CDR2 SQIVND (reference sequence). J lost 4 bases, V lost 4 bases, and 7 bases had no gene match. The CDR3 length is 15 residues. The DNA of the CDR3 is TGTGCCAGTAGTAAGGGGACAGGGTTGGGCACTGAAGCTTTCTTT. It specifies CASSKGTGLGTEAFF.

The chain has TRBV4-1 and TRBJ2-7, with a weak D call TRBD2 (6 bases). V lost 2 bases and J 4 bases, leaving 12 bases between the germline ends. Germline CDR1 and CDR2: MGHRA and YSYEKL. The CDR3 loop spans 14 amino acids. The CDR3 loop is CASSQPGTDYEQYF. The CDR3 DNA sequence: TGCGCCAGCAGCCAACCCGGGACTGATTACGAGCAGTACTTC.

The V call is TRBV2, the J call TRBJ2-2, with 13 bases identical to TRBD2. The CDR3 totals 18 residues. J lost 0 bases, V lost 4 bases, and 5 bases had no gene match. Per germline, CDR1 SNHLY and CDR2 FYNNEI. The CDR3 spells CASSGKTSGGSNTGELFF. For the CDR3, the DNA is TGTGCCAGCAGTGGAAAGACTAGCGGGGGGTCGAACACCGGGGAGCTGTTTTTT.

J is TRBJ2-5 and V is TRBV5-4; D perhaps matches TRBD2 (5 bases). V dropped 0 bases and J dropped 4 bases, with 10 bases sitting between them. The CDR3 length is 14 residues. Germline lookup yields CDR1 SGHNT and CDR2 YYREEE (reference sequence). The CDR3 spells CASSLAQEVETQYF. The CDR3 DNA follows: TGTGCCAGCAGCTTGGCTCAGGAGGTAGAGACCCAGTACTTC.

The DNA of the CDR3 is TGCAGCGTTGGGTTCCCGACAGGGTTCATAGGTACGCAGTATTTT. Its protein is CSVGFPTGFIGTQYF. The chain joins TRBV29-1 to TRBJ2-3; TRBD1 agrees at 7 bases. Germline trimming cut 4 bases from V and 8 bases from J; bases unmatched to any gene: 15. The CDR3 consists of 15 residues. CDR1 SQVTM and CDR2 ANQGSEA come from the germline V gene.